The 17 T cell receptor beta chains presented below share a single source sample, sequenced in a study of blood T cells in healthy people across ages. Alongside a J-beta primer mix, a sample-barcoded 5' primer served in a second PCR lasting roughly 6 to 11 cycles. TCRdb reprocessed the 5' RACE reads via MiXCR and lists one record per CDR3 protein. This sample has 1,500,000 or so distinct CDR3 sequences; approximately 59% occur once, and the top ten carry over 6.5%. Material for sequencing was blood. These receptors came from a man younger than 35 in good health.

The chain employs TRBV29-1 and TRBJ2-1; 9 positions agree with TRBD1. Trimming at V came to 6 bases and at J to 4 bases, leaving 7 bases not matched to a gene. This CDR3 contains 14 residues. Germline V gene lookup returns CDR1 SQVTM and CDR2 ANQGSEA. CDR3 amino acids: CSVPGQGTYNEQFF. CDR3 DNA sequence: TGCAGCGTGCCCGGACAGGGGACTTACAATGAGCAGTTCTTC.

The CDR3 loop is CSARDRAGGYYEQYF. CDR3 coding DNA: TGCAGTGCTAGAGATCGAGCGGGAGGGTACTACGAGCAGTACTTC. This chain connects TRBV20-1 to TRBJ2-7, with TRBD2 matching 10 bases. The junction had 5 bases not matched to a gene; V was cut back by 0 bases and J by 3 bases. Germline V gene lookup returns CDR1 DFQATT and CDR2 SNEGSKA (reference sequence). The CDR3 length is 15 residues.

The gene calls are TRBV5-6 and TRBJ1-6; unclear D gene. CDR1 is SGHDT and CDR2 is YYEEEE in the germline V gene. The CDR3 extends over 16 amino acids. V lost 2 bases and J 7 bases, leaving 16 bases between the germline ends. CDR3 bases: TGTGCCAGCAGCTTCGGTACTGGGGAGCACAATTCACCCCTCCACTTT. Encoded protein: CASSFGTGEHNSPLHF.

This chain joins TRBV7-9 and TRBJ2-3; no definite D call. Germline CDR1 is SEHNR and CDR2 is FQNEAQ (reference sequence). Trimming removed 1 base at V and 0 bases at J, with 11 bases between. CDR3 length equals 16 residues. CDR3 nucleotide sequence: TGTGCCAGCAGCTTAGGTCTGGGCGCCAGCACAGATACGCAGTATTTT. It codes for CASSLGLGASTDTQYF.

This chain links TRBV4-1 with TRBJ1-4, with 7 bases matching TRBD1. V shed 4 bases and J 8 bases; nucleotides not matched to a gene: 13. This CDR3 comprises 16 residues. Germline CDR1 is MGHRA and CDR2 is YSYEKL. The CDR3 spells CASSLVLGGAEEKLFF. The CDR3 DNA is TGCGCCAGCAGCCTCGTCCTAGGGGGCGCGGAGGAAAAACTGTTTTTT.

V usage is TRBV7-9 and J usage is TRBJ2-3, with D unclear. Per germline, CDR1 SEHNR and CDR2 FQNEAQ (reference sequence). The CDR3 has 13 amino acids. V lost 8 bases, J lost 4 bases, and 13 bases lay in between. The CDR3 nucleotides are TGTGCCAGCTCACCACCGAGTCCAGATACGCAGTATTTT. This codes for CASSPPSPDTQYF. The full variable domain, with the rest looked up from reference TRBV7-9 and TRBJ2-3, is DTGVSQNPRHKITKRGQNVTFRCDPISEHNRLYWYRQTLGQGPEFLTYFQNEAQLEKSRLLSDRFSAERPKGSFSTLEIQRTEQGDSAMYLCASSPPSPDTQYFGPGTRLTVL.

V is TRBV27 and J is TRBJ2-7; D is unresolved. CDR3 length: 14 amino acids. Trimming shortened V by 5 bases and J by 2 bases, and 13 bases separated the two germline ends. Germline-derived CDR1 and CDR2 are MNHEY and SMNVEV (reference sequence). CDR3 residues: CASSHMNTAYEQYF. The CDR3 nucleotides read TGTGCCAGCAGTCACATGAACACGGCCTACGAGCAGTACTTC.

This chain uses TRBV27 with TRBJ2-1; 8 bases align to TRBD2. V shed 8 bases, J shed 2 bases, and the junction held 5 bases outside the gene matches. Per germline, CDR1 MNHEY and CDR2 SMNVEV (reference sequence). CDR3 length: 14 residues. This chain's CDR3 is CASGGREAYNEQFF. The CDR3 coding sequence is TGTGCCAGCGGGGGGCGGGAGGCCTACAATGAGCAGTTCTTC.

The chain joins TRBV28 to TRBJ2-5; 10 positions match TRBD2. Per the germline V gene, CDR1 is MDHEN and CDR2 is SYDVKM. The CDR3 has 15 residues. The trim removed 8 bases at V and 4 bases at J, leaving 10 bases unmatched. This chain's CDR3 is CASLFSGGPAETQYF. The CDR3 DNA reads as TGTGCCAGCCTGTTTAGCGGGGGGCCGGCAGAGACCCAGTACTTC.

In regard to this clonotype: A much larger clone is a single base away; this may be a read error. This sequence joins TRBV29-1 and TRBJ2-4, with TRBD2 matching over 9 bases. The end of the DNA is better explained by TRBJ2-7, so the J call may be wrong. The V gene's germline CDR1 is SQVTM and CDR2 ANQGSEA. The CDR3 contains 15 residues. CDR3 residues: CNVDSGGSRSYEQYF. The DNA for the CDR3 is TGCAACGTAGATAGCGGGGGCTCACGCTCCTACGAGCAGTACTTC.

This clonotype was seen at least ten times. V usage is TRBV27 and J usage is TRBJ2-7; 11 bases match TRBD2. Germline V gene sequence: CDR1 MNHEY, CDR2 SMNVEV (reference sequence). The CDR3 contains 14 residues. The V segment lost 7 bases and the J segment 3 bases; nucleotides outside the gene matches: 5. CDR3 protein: CASTPTSGDYEQYF. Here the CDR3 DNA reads TGTGCCAGCACCCCGACTAGCGGGGACTACGAGCAGTACTTC.

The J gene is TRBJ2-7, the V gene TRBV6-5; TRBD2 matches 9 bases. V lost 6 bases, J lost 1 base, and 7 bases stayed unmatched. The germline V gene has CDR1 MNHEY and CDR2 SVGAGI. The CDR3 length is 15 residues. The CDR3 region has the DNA TGTGCCAGCAGCCTAGCGGGACCATTTTCCTACGAGCAGTACTTC. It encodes CASSLAGPFSYEQYF.

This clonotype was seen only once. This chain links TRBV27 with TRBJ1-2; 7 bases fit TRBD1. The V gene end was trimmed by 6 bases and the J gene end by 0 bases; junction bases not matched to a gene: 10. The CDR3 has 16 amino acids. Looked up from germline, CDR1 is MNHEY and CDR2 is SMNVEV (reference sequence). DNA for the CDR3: TGTGCCAGCAGCTATTCAGGGGGAGGCACTAACTATGGCTACACCTTC. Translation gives CASSYSGGGTNYGYTF.

CDR3 nucleotide sequence: TGTGCCAGCAGGCCGGGACAGAGTTACACAGAGGGGCAGTATTTT. Translation: CASRPGQSYTEGQYF. The J gene is TRBJ2-3, the V gene TRBV12-3 or TRBV12-4; 7 nucleotides align to TRBD1. The J segment lost 11 bases and the V segment lost 6 bases, leaving 17 bases of the junction unmatched. The CDR3 covers 15 residues.

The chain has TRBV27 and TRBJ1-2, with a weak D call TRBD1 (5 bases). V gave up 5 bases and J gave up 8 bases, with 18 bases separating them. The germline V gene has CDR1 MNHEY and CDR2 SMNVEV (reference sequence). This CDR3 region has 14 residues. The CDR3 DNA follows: TGTGCCAGCAGTCCCCGGACACCATTTGGGGGCTACACCTTC. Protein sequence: CASSPRTPFGGYTF.

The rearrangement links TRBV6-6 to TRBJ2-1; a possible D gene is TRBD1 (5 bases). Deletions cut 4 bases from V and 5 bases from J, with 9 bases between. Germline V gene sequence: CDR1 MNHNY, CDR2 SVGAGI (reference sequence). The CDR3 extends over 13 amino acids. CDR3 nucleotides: TGTGCCAGCAGTTTTGACAGTAACAATGAGCAGTTCTTC. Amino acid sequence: CASSFDSNNEQFF.

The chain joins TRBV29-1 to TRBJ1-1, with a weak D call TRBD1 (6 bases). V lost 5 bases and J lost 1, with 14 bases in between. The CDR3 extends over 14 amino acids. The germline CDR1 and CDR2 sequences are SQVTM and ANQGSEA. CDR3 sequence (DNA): TGCAGCGTTTTGGGGACACCTAAGAACACTGAAGCTTTCTTT. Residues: CSVLGTPKNTEAFF.